This T cell receptor beta chain was identified in a study of cytomegalovirus exposure and HLA in healthy donors. PCR was performed using 60 Vbeta and 13 Jbeta primers. Clones were read by immunoSEQ multiplex PCR, and TCRdb kept only the in-frame ones, dropping some. The listing records approximately 50,000 clones. The V and J ends lost 6 bases and 1 base respectively, with 15 bases between them. The CDR3 loop spans 15 amino acids. Per germline, CDR1 LNHDA and CDR2 SQIVND (reference sequence). The chain is built from TRBV19 and TRBJ1-1; perhaps TRBD1 as D (5 bases). Sequencing used PBMCs. The TCR comes from a female donor in good health and CMV-seronegative. CDR3 protein: CASRGGTPENTEAFF. The CDR3 DNA sequence: TGTGCCAGTAGAGGAGGGACGCCAGAGAACACTGAAGCTTTCTTT. The complete variable domain, with remaining parts taken from reference TRBV19 and TRBJ1-1, reads DGGITQSPKYLFRKEGQNVTLSCEQNLNHDAMYWYRQDPGQGLRLIYYSQIVNDFQKGDIAEGYSVSREKKESFPLTVTSAQKNPTAFYLCASRGGTPENTEAFFGQGTRLTVV.